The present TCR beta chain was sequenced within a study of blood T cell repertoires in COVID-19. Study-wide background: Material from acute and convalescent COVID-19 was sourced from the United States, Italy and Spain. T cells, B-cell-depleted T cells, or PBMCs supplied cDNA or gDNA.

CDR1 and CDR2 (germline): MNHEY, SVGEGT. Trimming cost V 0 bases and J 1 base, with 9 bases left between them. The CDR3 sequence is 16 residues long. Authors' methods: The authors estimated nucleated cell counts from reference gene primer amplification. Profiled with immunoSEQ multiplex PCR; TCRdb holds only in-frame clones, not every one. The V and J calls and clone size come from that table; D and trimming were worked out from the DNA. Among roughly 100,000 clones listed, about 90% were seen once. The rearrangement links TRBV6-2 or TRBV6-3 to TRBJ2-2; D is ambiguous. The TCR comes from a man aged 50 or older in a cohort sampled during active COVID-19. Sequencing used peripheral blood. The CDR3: CASSYSISGNTGELFF. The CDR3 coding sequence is TGTGCCAGCAGTTACTCGATTTCAGGGAACACCGGGGAGCTGTTTTTT.